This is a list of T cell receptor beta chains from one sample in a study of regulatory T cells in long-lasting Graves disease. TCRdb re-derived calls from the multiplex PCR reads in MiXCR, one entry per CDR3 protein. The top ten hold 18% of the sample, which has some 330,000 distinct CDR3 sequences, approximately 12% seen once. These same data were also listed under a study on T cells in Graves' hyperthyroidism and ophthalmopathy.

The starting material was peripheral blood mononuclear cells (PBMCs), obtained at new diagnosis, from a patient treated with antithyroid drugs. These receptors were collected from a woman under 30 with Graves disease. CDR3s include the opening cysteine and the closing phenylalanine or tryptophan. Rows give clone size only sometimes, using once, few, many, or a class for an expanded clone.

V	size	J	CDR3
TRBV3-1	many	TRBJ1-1	CASSQEEGWNTEAFF
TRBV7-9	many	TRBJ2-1	CASSSYSGRAGDEQFF
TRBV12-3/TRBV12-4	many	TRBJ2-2	CASSPRTYTGELFF
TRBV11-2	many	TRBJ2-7	CASSLRGGQGPYEQYF
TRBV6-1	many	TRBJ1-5	CATVRSTGRVQPQHF
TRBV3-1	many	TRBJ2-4	CASSQEAQATKNIQYF
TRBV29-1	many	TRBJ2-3	CSVESGRRPDTQYF
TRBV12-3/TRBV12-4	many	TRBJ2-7	CASSLATDYEQYF
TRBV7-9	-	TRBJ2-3	CASSSRGTSGGWTDTQYF
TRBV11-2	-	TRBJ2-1	CASSVSWRGLMLVSYNEQFF
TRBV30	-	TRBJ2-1	CAWRNRGRVFNEQFF
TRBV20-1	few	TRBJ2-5	CSARVGVISGETQYF
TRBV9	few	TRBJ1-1	CASSVDNRVGGKAFF
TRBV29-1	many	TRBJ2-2	CSVLTGELFF
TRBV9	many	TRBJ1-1	CASSLQGKTEAFF
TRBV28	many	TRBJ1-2	CASSSAGGLFYGYTF
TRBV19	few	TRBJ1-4	CASSIQSGEKLFF
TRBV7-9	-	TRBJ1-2	CAGSRGGGGYGYTF
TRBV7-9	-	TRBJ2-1	CASRPTTGNEQFF
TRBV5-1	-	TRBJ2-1	CASSFGGSHEQFF
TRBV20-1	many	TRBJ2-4	CSARPSGSIQYF
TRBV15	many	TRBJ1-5	CATSSRTETSQPQHF
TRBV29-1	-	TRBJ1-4	CSVEDQAAKLFF
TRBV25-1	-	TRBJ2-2	CASSDRSGENTGELFF
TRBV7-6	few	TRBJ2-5	CASRYNRDGRWVTYQETQYF
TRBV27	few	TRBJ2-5	CASSLSPGSETQYF
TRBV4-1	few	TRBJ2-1	CASSQDDRAGNTMMGQFF
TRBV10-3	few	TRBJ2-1	CAISEERTPDEQFF
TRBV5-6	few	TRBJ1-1	CASSLRRLNTEAFF
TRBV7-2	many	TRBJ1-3	CASSPGPVLSGNTIYF
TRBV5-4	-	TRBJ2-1	CASSLGSFSYNEQFF
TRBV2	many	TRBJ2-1	CASSESGSSYNEQFF
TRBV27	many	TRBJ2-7	CASSLTSGRAQQYF
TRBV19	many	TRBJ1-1	CASRETETNTEAFF
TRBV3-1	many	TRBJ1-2	CASSQEVLNSVPNYGYTF
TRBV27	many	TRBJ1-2	CASSLRGLGGYTF
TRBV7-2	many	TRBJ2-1	CASRSQVRVEQFF
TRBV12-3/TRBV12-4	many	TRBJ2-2	CASSLPPRGATGELFF
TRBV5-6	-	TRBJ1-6	CASSFPAGSSPLHF
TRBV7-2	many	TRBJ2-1	CASSLALAGYNEQFF
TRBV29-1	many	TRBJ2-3	CSVDPSGGPDTQYF
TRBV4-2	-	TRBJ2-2	CASSPYGTTTGELFF
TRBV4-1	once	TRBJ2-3	CASSRMTGGLTDTQYF
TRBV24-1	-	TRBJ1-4	CATSDSRRYNEKLFF
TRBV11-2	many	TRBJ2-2	CASSPLRVTGELFF
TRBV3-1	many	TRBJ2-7	CASSQDTESAREQYF
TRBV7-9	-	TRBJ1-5	CASSLNGDQPQHF
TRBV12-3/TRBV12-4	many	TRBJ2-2	CASSHPLEDGELFF
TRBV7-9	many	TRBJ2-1	CASSLGPVEQFF
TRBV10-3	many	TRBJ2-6	CAITGSGANVLTF